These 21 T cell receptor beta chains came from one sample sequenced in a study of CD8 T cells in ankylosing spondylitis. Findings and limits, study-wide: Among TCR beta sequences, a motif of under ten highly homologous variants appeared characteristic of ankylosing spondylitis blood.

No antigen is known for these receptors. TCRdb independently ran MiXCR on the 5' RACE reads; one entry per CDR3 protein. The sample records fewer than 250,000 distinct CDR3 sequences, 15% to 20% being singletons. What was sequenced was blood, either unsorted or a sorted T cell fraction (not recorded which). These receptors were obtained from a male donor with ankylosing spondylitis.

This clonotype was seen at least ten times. Here the CDR3 DNA reads TGCAGCGTTGACGGGGACGGAGGATGGGCTTTCTTT. Translating it yields CSVDGDGGWAFF. V and J are TRBV29-1 and TRBJ1-1, with D tentatively TRBD1 (5 bases). With 3 bases removed from V and 11 bases from J, the gap between germline ends came to 16 bases. The CDR3 runs to 12 residues. The V gene's germline CDR1 is SQVTM and CDR2 ANQGSEA.

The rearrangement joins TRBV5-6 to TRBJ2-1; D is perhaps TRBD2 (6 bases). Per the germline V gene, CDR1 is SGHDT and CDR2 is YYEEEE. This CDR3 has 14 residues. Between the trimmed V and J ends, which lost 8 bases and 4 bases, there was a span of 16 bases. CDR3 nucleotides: TGTGCCAGGGGCCCAGGGAGCGGGTACAATGAGCAGTTCTTC. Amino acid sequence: CARGPGSGYNEQFF.

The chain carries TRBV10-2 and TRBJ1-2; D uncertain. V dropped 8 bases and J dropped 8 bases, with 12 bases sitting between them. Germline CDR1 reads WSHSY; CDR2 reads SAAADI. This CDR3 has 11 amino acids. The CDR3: CASSPDRGYTF. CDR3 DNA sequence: TGCGCCAGCTCCCCGGACCGGGGCTACACCTTC.

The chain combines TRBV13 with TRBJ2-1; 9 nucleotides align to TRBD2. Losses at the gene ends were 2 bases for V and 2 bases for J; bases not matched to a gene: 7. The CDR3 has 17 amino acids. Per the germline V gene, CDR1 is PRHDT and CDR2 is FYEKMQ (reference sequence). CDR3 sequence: CASSLRKSGGTYNEQFF. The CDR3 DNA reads TGTGCCAGCAGCTTACGGAAGAGCGGGGGGACCTACAATGAGCAGTTCTTC.

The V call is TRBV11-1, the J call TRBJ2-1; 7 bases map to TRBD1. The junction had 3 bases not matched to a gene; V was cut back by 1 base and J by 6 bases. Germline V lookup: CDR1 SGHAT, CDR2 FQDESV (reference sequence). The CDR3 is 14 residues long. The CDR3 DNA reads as TGTGCCAGCAGCTTAGGGGGACAGCTCAATGAGCAGTTCTTC. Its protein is CASSLGGQLNEQFF.

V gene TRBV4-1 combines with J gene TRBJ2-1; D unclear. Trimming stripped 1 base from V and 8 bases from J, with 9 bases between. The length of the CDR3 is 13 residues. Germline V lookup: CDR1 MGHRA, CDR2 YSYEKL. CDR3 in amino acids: CASSQVSGYEQFF. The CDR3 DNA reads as TGCGCCAGCAGCCAAGTTTCGGGCTATGAGCAGTTCTTC.

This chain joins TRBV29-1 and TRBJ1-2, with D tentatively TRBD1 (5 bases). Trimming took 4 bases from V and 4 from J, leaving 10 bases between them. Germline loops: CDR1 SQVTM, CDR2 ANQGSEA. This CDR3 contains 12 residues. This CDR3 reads CSVGQGGYGYTF. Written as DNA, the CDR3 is TGCAGCGTTGGCCAGGGCGGCTATGGCTACACCTTC.

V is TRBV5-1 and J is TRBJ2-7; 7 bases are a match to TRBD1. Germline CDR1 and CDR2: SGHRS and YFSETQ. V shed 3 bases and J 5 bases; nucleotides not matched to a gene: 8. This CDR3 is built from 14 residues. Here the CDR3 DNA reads TGCGCCAGCAGCTCAGCGACAGGGTCTAACGAGCAGTACTTC. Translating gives CASSSATGSNEQYF.

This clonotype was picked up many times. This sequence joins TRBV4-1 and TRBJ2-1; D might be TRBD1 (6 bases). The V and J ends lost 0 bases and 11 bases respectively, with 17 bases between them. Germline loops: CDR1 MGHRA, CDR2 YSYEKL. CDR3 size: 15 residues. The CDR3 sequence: CASSQDGDTAVKQFF. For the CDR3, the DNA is TGCGCCAGCAGCCAAGACGGGGACACCGCGGTTAAGCAGTTCTTC.

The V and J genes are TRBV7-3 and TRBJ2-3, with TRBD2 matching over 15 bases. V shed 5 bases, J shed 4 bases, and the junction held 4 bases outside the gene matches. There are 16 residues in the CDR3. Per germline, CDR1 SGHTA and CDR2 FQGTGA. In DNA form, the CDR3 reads TGTGCCAGCAGCAAAGGACTAGCGGGGGGGCCAGATACGCAGTATTTT. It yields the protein CASSKGLAGGPDTQYF.

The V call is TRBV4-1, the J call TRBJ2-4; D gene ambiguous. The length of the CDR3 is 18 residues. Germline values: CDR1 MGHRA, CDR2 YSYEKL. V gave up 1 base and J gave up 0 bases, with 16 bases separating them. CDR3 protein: CASSQAEINDLAKNIQYF. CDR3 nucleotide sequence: TGCGCCAGCAGCCAAGCTGAGATCAACGATCTAGCCAAAAACATTCAGTACTTC.

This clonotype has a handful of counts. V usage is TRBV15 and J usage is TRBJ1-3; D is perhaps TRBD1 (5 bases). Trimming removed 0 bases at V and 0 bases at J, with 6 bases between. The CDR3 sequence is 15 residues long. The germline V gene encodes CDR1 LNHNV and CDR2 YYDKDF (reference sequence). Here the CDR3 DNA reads TGTGCCACCAGCAGAGATAGGGGCTCTGGAAACACCATATATTTT. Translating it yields CATSRDRGSGNTIYF.

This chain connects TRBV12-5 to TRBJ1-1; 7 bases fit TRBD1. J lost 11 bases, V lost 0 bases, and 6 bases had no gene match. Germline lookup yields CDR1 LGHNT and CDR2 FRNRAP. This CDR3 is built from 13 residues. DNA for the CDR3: TGTGCTAGTGGTTTGGTACAGGGGTCCGCGGCTTTCTTT. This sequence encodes CASGLVQGSAAFF.

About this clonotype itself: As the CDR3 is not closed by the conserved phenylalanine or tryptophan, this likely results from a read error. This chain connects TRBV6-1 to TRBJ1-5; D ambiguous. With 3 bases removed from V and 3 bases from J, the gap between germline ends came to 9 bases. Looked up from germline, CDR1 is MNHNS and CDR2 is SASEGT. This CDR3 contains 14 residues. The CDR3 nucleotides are TGTGCCAGCAGTGAGTCAAAATACAATCAGCCCCAGCATCTT. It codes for CASSESKYNQPQHL.

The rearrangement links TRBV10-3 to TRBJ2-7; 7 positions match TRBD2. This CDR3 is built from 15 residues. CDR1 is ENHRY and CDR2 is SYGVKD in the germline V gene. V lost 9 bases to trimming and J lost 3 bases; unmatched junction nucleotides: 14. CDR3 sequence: CAIPHSGTNDYEQYF. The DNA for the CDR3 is TGTGCCATACCACATTCGGGGACTAACGACTACGAGCAGTACTTC.

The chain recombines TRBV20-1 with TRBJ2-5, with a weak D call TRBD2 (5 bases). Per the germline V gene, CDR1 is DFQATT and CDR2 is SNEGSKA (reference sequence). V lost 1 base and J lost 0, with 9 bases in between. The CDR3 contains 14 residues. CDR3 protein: CSARGRTYQETQYF. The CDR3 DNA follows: TGCAGTGCTAGAGGCAGGACTTACCAAGAGACCCAGTACTTC.

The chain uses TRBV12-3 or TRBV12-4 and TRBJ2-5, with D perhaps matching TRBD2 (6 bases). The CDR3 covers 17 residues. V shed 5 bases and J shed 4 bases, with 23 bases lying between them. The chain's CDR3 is CASSLRLDSPAGETQYF. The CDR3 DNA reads TGTGCCAGCAGTCTCAGACTAGACTCCCCTGCTGGAGAGACCCAGTACTTC.

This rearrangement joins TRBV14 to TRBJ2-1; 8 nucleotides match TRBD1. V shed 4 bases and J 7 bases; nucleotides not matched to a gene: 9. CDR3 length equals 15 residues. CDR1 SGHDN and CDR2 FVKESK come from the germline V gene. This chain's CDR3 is CASSPGQGYVNEQFF. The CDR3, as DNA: TGTGCCAGCAGCCCTGGACAGGGATACGTAAATGAGCAGTTCTTC.

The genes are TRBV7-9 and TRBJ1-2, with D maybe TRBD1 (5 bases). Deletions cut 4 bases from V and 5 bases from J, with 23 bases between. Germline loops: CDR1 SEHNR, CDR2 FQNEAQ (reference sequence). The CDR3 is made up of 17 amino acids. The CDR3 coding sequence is TGTGCCAGCAGCTCTGTCGATTACGGGGCCGCCCTGTATGGCTACACCTTC. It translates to CASSSVDYGAALYGYTF.

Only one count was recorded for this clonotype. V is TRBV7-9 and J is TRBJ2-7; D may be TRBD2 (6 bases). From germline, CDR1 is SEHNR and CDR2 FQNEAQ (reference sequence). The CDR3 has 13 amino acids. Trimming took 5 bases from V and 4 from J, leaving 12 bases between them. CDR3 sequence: CASSAGTVYEQYF. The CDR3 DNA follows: TGTGCCAGCAGCGCTGGGACTGTATACGAGCAGTACTTC. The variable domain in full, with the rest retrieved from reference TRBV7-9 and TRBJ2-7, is DTGVSQNPRHKITKRGQNVTFRCDPISEHNRLYWYRQTLGQGPEFLTYFQNEAQLEKSRLLSDRFSAERPKGSFSTLEIQRTEQGDSAMYLCASSAGTVYEQYFGPGTRLTVT.

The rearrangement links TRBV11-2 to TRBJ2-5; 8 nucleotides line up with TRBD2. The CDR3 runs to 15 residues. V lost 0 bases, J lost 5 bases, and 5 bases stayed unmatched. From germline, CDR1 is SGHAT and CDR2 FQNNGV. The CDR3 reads CASSLDGGAGETQYF. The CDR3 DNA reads TGTGCCAGCAGCTTAGACGGGGGGGCCGGGGAGACCCAGTACTTC. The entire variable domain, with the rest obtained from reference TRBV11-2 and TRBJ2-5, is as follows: EAGVAQSPRYKIIEKRQSVAFWCNPISGHATLYWYQQILGQGPKLLIQFQNNGVVDDSQLPKDRFSAERLKGVDSTLKIQPAKLEDSAVYLCASSLDGGAGETQYFGPGTRLLVL.